The 3 T cell receptor beta chains below come from one sample, sequenced in a study of T cell changes during pregnancy in multiple sclerosis. Libraries were prepared by immunoSEQ multiplex PCR; TCRdb keeps only in-frame clonotypes and omits some of them. Of about 59,000 clones listed, 80% to 95% were seen once; the top ten hold around 2.5%. Here the sequenced sample was peripheral blood, taken in the second trimester of pregnancy. These receptors were obtained from a female donor in good health, enrolled as a control in a pregnancy study.

V gene TRBV6-1 combines with J gene TRBJ1-5; D remains ambiguous. CDR3 length: 14 amino acids. V was trimmed by 1 base and J by 2 bases, leaving 6 bases between them. CDR1 is MNHNS, CDR2 SASEGT, per germline. This chain's CDR3 is CASSEGGGNQPQHF. CDR3 sequence (DNA): TGTGCCAGCAGTGAAGGCGGGGGCAATCAGCCCCAGCATTTT.

The rearrangement uses TRBV27 and TRBJ1-2; D might be TRBD1 (5 bases). This CDR3 has 19 amino acids. V was pared by 2 bases and J by 4 bases, with 26 bases between. Germline V gene sequence: CDR1 MNHEY, CDR2 SMNVEV (reference sequence). This chain's CDR3 is CASSLRRTGRSGEAYGYTF. Written as DNA, the CDR3 is TGTGCCAGCAGTTTACGGCGTACAGGCCGAAGTGGGGAAGCCTATGGCTACACCTTC.

CDR3 region: CASSETSPGTAKNIQYF. CDR3 nucleotides: TGTGCCAGCAGTGAGACTAGCCCTGGGACCGCCAAAAACATTCAGTACTTC. This sequence joins TRBV2 and TRBJ2-4; TRBD2 matches at 7 bases. This CDR3 spans 17 amino acids. Germline assignment: CDR1 SNHLY and CDR2 FYNNEI. V gave up 3 bases and J gave up 1 base; unmatched junction bases: 9.